The subject of this entry is one T cell receptor (beta chain). The sample originates from a study of OX40 agonist ivuxolimab in advanced cancers. TCRdb keeps only in-frame clones here, not all; method: immunoSEQ multiplex PCR. The table records some 100,000 clones, over 75% of them present only once. Germline V gene sequence: CDR1 LNHNV, CDR2 YYDKDF (reference sequence). Trimming removed 2 bases at V and 2 bases at J, with 6 bases between. This CDR3 is built from 13 residues. The chain employs TRBV15 and TRBJ1-1; D call uncertain. The material was CD4+ or CD8+ T cells sorted from blood, obtained in a trial of the OX40 agonist ivuxolimab. The source of this sequence is an adult with an advanced solid tumor such as melanoma, head and neck, liver or kidney cancer. CDR3 residues: CATSRLTNTEAFF. The CDR3 nucleotides read TGTGCCACCAGCAGACTTACTAACACTGAAGCTTTCTTT.